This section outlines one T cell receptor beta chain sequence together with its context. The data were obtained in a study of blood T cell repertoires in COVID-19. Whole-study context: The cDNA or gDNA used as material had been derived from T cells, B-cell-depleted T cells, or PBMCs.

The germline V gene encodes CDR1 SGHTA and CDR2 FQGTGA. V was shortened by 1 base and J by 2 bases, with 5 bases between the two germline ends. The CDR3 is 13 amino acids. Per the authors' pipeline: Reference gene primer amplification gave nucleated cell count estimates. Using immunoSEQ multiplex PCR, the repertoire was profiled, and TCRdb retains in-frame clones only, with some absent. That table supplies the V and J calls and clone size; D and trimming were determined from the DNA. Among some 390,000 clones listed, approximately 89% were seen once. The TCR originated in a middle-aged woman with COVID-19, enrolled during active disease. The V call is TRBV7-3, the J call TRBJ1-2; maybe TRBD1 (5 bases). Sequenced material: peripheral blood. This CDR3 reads CASSLRQNYGYTF. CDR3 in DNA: TGTGCCAGCAGCTTAAGACAGAACTATGGCTACACCTTC.